This T cell receptor (beta chain) was captured by sequencing in a study of CD8 T cells in ankylosing spondylitis. Study outcomes and limitations: Clones tied to disease were said to be significantly enriched in matched ankylosing spondylitis synovial fluid. Past studies reported some motif variants in reactive arthritis synovial fluid and blood. Made up of eight highly homologous variants, a TCR beta motif appeared characteristic of ankylosing spondylitis blood.

This clonotype was observed a few times. Its antigen is currently unknown. CDR1 is SEHNR and CDR2 is FQNEAQ in the germline V gene (reference sequence). The CDR3 is made up of 14 amino acids. Trimming cost V 1 base and J 3 bases; bases outside gene matches: 3. By quantitative 5'-RACE with molecular barcodes, the TCR beta libraries were made. MiXCR was run by TCRdb on the 5' RACE reads, yielding one entry per CDR3 protein. The sample holds about 540,000 distinct CDR3 sequences, about 12% seen once. This chain joins TRBV7-9 and TRBJ2-7, with TRBD2 matching 7 bases. This TCR was recovered from a male donor with ankylosing spondylitis. Sequences were obtained from blood, either unsorted or a sorted T cell fraction (not recorded which). The CDR3 coding sequence is TGTGCCAGCAGCTTAGGGGGGGGAATCTACGAGCAGTACTTC. This translates into CASSLGGGIYEQYF.